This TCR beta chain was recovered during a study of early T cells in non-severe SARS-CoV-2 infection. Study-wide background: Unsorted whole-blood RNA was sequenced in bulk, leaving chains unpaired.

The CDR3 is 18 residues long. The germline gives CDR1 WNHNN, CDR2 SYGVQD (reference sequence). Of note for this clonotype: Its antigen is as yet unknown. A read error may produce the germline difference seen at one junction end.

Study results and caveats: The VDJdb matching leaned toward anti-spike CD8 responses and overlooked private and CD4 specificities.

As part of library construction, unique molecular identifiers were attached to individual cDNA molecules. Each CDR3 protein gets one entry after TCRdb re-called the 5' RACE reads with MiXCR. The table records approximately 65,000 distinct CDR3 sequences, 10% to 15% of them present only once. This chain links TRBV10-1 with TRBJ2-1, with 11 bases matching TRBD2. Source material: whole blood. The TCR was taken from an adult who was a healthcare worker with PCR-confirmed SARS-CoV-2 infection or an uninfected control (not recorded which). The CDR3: CASSDRTSGPSSYNEQFF. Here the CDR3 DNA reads TGTGCCAGCAGTGACCGGACTAGCGGGCCTAGCTCCTACAATGAGCAGTTCTTC.